Following are 13 T cell receptor beta chains from one sample sequenced in a study of blood T cell repertoires in COVID-19. Profiled with immunoSEQ multiplex PCR; TCRdb holds only in-frame clones, not every one. The sample has roughly 50,000 clones; 90% are singletons. Sequenced: peripheral blood. These receptors were taken from a man in his 70s with acute or convalescent COVID-19.

This chain uses TRBV7-6 with TRBJ1-3; a weak D match, TRBD1 (5 bases). V shed 3 bases and J shed 0 bases, with 9 bases lying between them. The CDR3 spans 15 residues. CDR1 and CDR2 (germline): SGHVS, FNYEAQ. CDR3 DNA: TGTGCCAGCAGCTTGGGACTAAGCTCTGGAAACACCATATATTTT. This translates into CASSLGLSSGNTIYF.

V and J are TRBV7-2 and TRBJ1-6; 7 nucleotides match TRBD1. The V gene end was trimmed by 4 bases and the J gene end by 6 bases; junction bases not matched to a gene: 9. CDR3 length: 16 amino acids. CDR1 is SGHTA, CDR2 FQGNSA, per germline. CDR3 amino acids: CASSSLRQGGNSPLHF. In nucleotides, the CDR3 is TGTGCCAGCAGCTCTCTCCGACAGGGTGGTAATTCACCCCTCCACTTT.

V is TRBV9 and J is TRBJ1-3; possible D gene TRBD1, 5 bases. Germline V lookup: CDR1 SGDLS, CDR2 YYNGEE. The germline V and J ends were trimmed by 0 bases and 0 bases, with 10 bases remaining between them. This CDR3 spans 16 amino acids. CDR3: CASSVGVGGSGNTIYF. The CDR3 DNA follows: TGTGCCAGCAGCGTAGGGGTCGGGGGCTCTGGAAACACCATATATTTT.

V usage is TRBV2 and J usage is TRBJ1-2; tentatively, D is TRBD1 (5 bases). Per germline, CDR1 SNHLY and CDR2 FYNNEI. Trimming cost V 10 bases and J 12 bases, with 24 bases left between them. There are 13 residues in the CDR3. DNA of the CDR3: TGTGCCACCAGGGTCGAGAGGGTGGAGGGCCACACCTTC. It translates to CATRVERVEGHTF.

The chain links TRBV19 to TRBJ2-4, with 8 positions matching TRBD2. The CDR3 has 17 residues. Germline CDR1 is LNHDA and CDR2 is SQIVND (reference sequence). Trimming removed 4 bases from V and 0 bases from J; junction bases left unmatched: 8. CDR3 coding DNA: TGTGCCAGTAGTACCCCGGCGGGGGGACTAGCCAAAAACATTCAGTACTTC. Its translation: CASSTPAGGLAKNIQYF.

This clone was detected once. This chain connects TRBV6-5 to TRBJ1-1, with D maybe TRBD1 (5 bases). Germline CDR1 is MNHEY and CDR2 is SVGAGI. The V end was cut by 10 bases, the J end by 1 base, with 16 bases between. This CDR3 has 14 amino acids. The CDR3 loop is CATAAFRANTEAFF. The CDR3, as DNA: TGTGCCACCGCGGCGTTCAGGGCGAACACTGAAGCTTTCTTT.

The chain recombines TRBV5-1 with TRBJ1-2, with no clear D. Germline V gene sequence: CDR1 SGHRS, CDR2 YFSETQ. The CDR3 is 13 amino acids. V dropped 0 bases and J dropped 2 bases, with 5 bases sitting between them. The CDR3 DNA is TGCGCCAGCAGCTTGGGAGGGAACTATGGCTACACCTTC. Translated: CASSLGGNYGYTF.

J is TRBJ2-2 and V is TRBV5-1, with 11 bases aligning to TRBD2. Germline trimming cut 0 bases from V and 6 bases from J; bases unmatched to any gene: 7. Germline CDR1 is SGHRS and CDR2 is YFSETQ. This CDR3 has 17 residues. This chain's CDR3 is CASSLDPPGLAAGELFF. The CDR3 DNA reads TGCGCCAGCAGCTTGGACCCACCGGGACTAGCGGCCGGGGAGCTGTTTTTT.

The rearrangement uses TRBV2 and TRBJ2-7; 7 nucleotides align to TRBD1. Per germline, CDR1 SNHLY and CDR2 FYNNEI. The CDR3 consists of 15 residues. Unmatched junction bases numbered 10, after V lost 5 bases and J lost 3 bases. DNA for the CDR3: TGTGCCAGCAGTAGTACGCCAGGGGGACGCTACGAGCAGTACTTC. Residues: CASSSTPGGRYEQYF. The full variable domain, rest sourced from reference TRBV2 and TRBJ2-7, is EPEVTQTPSHQVTQMGQEVILRCVPISNHLYFYWYRQILGQKVEFLVSFYNNEISEKSEIFDDQFSVERPDGSNFTLKIRSTKLEDSAMYFCASSSTPGGRYEQYFGPGTRLTVT.

The chain couples TRBV7-7 to TRBJ2-3; the match to TRBD1 covers 7 bases. This CDR3 comprises 15 residues. Germline CDR1 SSHAT, CDR2 FNYEAQ (reference sequence). Trimming took 5 bases from V and 1 from J; bases not matched to a gene: 6. CDR3 DNA: TGTGCCAGCAGCCCTGGTACAGGGGGCACAGATACGCAGTATTTT. Its protein is CASSPGTGGTDTQYF.

The chain has TRBV10-1 and TRBJ2-5; TRBD1 matches at 7 bases. In germline, CDR1 is WNHNN, CDR2 SYGVQD (reference sequence). CDR3 length: 15 amino acids. V trimming: 8 bases; J trimming: 2 bases; junction bases outside the gene matches: 11. The CDR3 DNA reads as TGCGCCAGCGGAGACCGGGACAGCCTTCAAGAGACCCAGTACTTC. Translated: CASGDRDSLQETQYF.

CDR3 sequence reads: CASSLRVKAGLRGQETQYF. The CDR3 DNA is TGTGCCAGCAGCTTAAGGGTAAAAGCGGGCTTACGGGGGCAAGAGACCCAGTACTTC. This chain joins TRBV7-2 and TRBJ2-5; D is possibly TRBD2 (6 bases). CDR1 is SGHTA and CDR2 is FQGNSA in the germline V gene. Between the trimmed V and J ends, which lost 2 bases and 2 bases, there was a span of 24 bases. This CDR3 has 19 residues.

The rearrangement uses TRBV18 and TRBJ1-2; perhaps TRBD1 as D (6 bases). Germline V gives CDR1 KGHSH, CDR2 LQKENI. The germline V and J ends were trimmed by 2 bases and 4 bases, with 14 bases remaining between them. The CDR3 loop spans 15 amino acids. As DNA, the CDR3 is TGTGCCAGCTCACCAGACAAGGGGGGGGTCTATGGCTACACCTTC. It codes for CASSPDKGGVYGYTF.